The clone carrying this T cell receptor (beta chain) occurred many times. The antigen is unknown. The CDR3 totals 14 residues. V was cut by 3 bases and J by 8 bases, with 16 bases left in between. Germline V gene lookup returns CDR1 SGHAT and CDR2 FQNNGV. TCRdb used MiXCR to reprocess the RT-PCR reads, holding one entry per CDR3 protein. The sample contains about 500,000 distinct CDR3 sequences, around 7.7% of which appear only once. The record originates from a study of response to subunit inactivated influenza vaccine. The study's findings and limits: Authors suggested that a seasonal influenza vaccination recruits few new T cells each time.

This TCR was sampled from a man between 50 and 75 years old who received an inactivated influenza vaccine. This specimen was PBMCs from blood, taken around 25 months after vaccination. V usage is TRBV11-2 and J usage is TRBJ1-2, with D perhaps matching TRBD1 (5 bases). The CDR3 is CASSFSGTAGGYTF. In DNA, the CDR3 is TGTGCCAGCAGCTTTTCGGGGACCGCCGGGGGCTACACCTTC.